This T cell receptor beta chain is from a study of vaccination and CD4 T cells after COVID-19. The Oncomine TCR Beta short-read assay was applied to DNA of cultured CD4+ T cells. TCRdb re-called the PCR reads with MiXCR, one entry per CDR3 protein. The data hold 20,000 or so distinct CDR3 sequences, with 45% to 60% observed a single time. The treatment was: roughly 11-day PBMC culture with coronavirus spike peptide pools or control peptides (ViraFEST assay). About this clonotype itself: Its target is unknown.

The V gene's germline CDR1 is SQVTM and CDR2 ANQGSEA. The CDR3 runs to 13 residues. The trim removed 5 bases at V and 5 bases at J, leaving 8 bases unmatched. The chain carries TRBV29-1 and TRBJ1-2; TRBD1 agrees at 7 bases. Sequenced input: CD4+ T cells from blood, cultured in vitro. The clonotype originates from a human donor who had recovered from COVID-19. This chain's CDR3 is CSVLPGGDYGYTF. The CDR3 region has the DNA TGCAGCGTTTTACCAGGGGGAGATTATGGCTACACCTTC. Supplemented by reference TRBV29-1 and TRBJ1-2, the full variable domain reads SAVISQKPSRDICQRGTSLTIQCQVDSQVTMMFWYRQQPGQSLTLIATANQGSEATYESGFVIDKFPISRPNLTFSTLTVSNMSPEDSSIYLCSVLPGGDYGYTFGSGTRLTVV.